A selection of T cell receptor beta chains follows, all from one sample in a study of blood T cell repertoires in COVID-19. The table came from immunoSEQ multiplex PCR; TCRdb's copy has only in-frame clones and leaves some out. The sample lists about 240,000 clones; roughly 90% were seen once. Input material: peripheral blood. The receptors stem from a man between 60 and 75 years old who had recovered from COVID-19. CDR3s include the opening cysteine and the closing phenylalanine or tryptophan. Each record gives: CDR3 DNA, CDR3 protein, V gene, J gene, D gene, clone size. The D gene is left open where the match is weak. Some rows have no size entry. The others give once, few or many, or a class for an expanded clone.

TGTGCCAGCAGTGAAGGGGGGGGCACTGAAGCTTTCTTT,CASSEGGGTEAFF,TRBV2,TRBJ1-1,.,.
TGTGCCAGCAGGACAGGGGCTGAGGCCCAGCATTTT,CASRTGAEAQHF,TRBV2,TRBJ1-5,TRBD1,.
TGCGCCAGCAGCTTGGCGCGGGGGGGACCGAACACCGGGGAGCTGTTTTTT,CASSLARGGPNTGELFF,TRBV5-1,TRBJ2-2,TRBD2,.
TGTGCCAGCAGCTTAGGCAGAGAGACCCAGTACTTC,CASSLGRETQYF,TRBV7-7,TRBJ2-5,.,once
TGTGCCAGCAGCCGGGACAGGGATAATTCACCCCTCCACTTT,CASSRDRDNSPLHF,TRBV7-9,TRBJ1-6,TRBD1,once
TGTGCCAGCAGCTACTCCGGGTCTTCCAACTATGGCTACACCTTC,CASSYSGSSNYGYTF,TRBV5-6,TRBJ1-2,.,.
TGCAGCGCAGGAAAAAAAGTCGGGGGGGGTGACAATGAGCAGTTCTTC,CSAGKKVGGGDNEQFF,TRBV29-1,TRBJ2-1,TRBD2,.
TGTGCCACCAGTGATTTGTTAGATAGCAATCAGCCCCAGCATTTT,CATSDLLDSNQPQHF,TRBV24-1,TRBJ1-5,.,.
TGTGCCAGCAGCGAGGGACAGGGATATTCACCCCTCCACTTT,CASSEGQGYSPLHF,TRBV11-2,TRBJ1-6,TRBD1,.
TGTGCCAGCAGCGTGACAGGGGAACAGTACTTC,CASSVTGEQYF,TRBV11-2,TRBJ2-7,TRBD1,.
TGTGCCAGCAGCTTTGGGGGCGGCACCGGGGAGCTGTTTTTT,CASSFGGGTGELFF,TRBV5-4,TRBJ2-2,.,.
TGTGCCAGCAGTTTGCCCCCCCCACAGGGGGCGCACACTGAAGCTTTCTTT,CASSLPPPQGAHTEAFF,TRBV28,TRBJ1-1,TRBD1,.
TGCGCCAGCAGTTCTCCGACAGCCCGCCCCAATGGTGAGCAGTTCTTC,CASSSPTARPNGEQFF,TRBV5-1,TRBJ2-1,.,.
TGCGCCAGCAGCCGGACAGGCGGAAGGAACACTGAAGCTTTCTTT,CASSRTGGRNTEAFF,TRBV5-1,TRBJ1-1,TRBD1,.
TGTGCCAGCAGGACTACAGGTCTAGCGGGGAGCACCGGGGAGCTGTTTTTT,CASRTTGLAGSTGELFF,TRBV9,TRBJ2-2,TRBD2,.
TGTGCCAGTAGTACCCCGGGACACCCCGTAGGTAGCAATCAGCCCCAGCATTTT,CASSTPGHPVGSNQPQHF,TRBV19,TRBJ1-5,.,few
TGTGCCAGCAGCTTAAGCCGCGGGGGCTCTGGAAACACCATATATTTT,CASSLSRGGSGNTIYF,TRBV7-9,TRBJ1-3,.,few
TGTGCCAGCAGCTTAAAGACAGGGCCCACCGGGGAGCTGTTTTTT,CASSLKTGPTGELFF,TRBV9,TRBJ2-2,TRBD1,.
TGTGCCAGCAGTTTAGGGCAGGGAACAGATACGCAGTATTTT,CASSLGQGTDTQYF,TRBV27,TRBJ2-3,.,.
TGTGCCAGCAGCTCCCAACTAGCGGGGGGCCGGGATACGCAGTATTTT,CASSSQLAGGRDTQYF,TRBV9,TRBJ2-3,TRBD2,once
TGTGCCAGCAGCCTTTGGACTAGCGGCCAAGAGACCCAGTACTTC,CASSLWTSGQETQYF,TRBV7-9,TRBJ2-5,TRBD2,.
TGTGCCAGCAGCCAAGGGACAGGGAAAATCGGCTACACCTTC,CASSQGTGKIGYTF,TRBV14,TRBJ1-2,TRBD1,few
TGTGCCACCAGTGAAAGGAGCAGTGGCTACACCTTC,CATSERSSGYTF,TRBV24-1,TRBJ1-2,.,.
TGCGCCAGCAGCCACGACGGGGGGCAGCCCCAGCATTTT,CASSHDGGQPQHF,TRBV5-1,TRBJ1-5,.,few
TGTGCCAGCTCACCGACAGGGGGCTACACCGGGGAGCTGTTTTTT,CASSPTGGYTGELFF,TRBV18,TRBJ2-2,TRBD1,.
TGTGCCAGTAGTCTTATGGGGGCTCAGGAAAAACTGTTTTTT,CASSLMGAQEKLFF,TRBV19,TRBJ1-4,.,.
TGCGCCAGCAGCTTGCGGGGACAGGGGGCGATGCAGGTTGAAGCTTTCTTT,CASSLRGQGAMQVEAFF,TRBV5-1,TRBJ1-1,TRBD1,.
.,CASSPPVGTGSTTNEKLFF,TRBV21-1,TRBJ1-4,.,.
TGTGCCAGCTCACCACCGCTTGGGACAGCTGGAAACACCATATATTTT,CASSPPLGTAGNTIYF,TRBV18,TRBJ1-3,TRBD1,.
TGCGCCAGCAGTGAGTCGGTGGGGGGTCGGTGGCAGCCCCAGCATTTT,CASSESVGGRWQPQHF,TRBV10-2,TRBJ1-5,.,.
TGTGCCTGGAGTGTAGGGGGGGTAAACGGTCATGGCTACACCTTC,CAWSVGGVNGHGYTF,TRBV30,TRBJ1-2,.,.
TGTGCCAGCAGCCAAGAGGACAGGGGGTCTGGAAACACCATATATTTT,CASSQEDRGSGNTIYF,TRBV3-1/TRBV3-2,TRBJ1-3,TRBD1,.
TGTGCCAGTAGTATTCGGCCCGACGGGGAAAAACTGTTTTTT,CASSIRPDGEKLFF,TRBV19,TRBJ1-4,.,.
TGCGCCAGCAGCTGGGAGGGACAGGTCTTCCTCGAGCAGTACTTC,CASSWEGQVFLEQYF,TRBV5-1,TRBJ2-7,.,.
TGTGCCAGCAGCTTTGTTTCAGGGGTTGATCAGCCCCAGCATTTT,CASSFVSGVDQPQHF,TRBV5-5,TRBJ1-5,.,.
TGTGCCAGCAGCGCGCTGGGGAGGCAAGGGCAGTTCTTC,CASSALGRQGQFF,TRBV9,TRBJ2-1,.,.
TGTGCCAGCAGTTTATCGAGAAATAACTATGGCTACACCTTC,CASSLSRNNYGYTF,TRBV27,TRBJ1-2,.,.
TGTGCCAGCTGGGGGGGTGGGACTGAAGCTTTCTTT,CASWGGGTEAFF,TRBV27,TRBJ1-1,.,once
TGTGCCAGCCGGACTAGCGGGGGTGAGACCCAGTACTTC,CASRTSGGETQYF,TRBV6-5,TRBJ2-5,TRBD2,.
TGTGCCAGCAGTCGGGGACAGTACTCAACCGGGGAGCTGTTTTTT,CASSRGQYSTGELFF,TRBV6-6,TRBJ2-2,TRBD1,many
TGTGCCAGCAGTGTGTGGGGCGGTCAGCCCCAGCATTTT,CASSVWGGQPQHF,TRBV6-4,TRBJ1-5,.,.
TGTGCCATCAGTGCGGTCAGGGCCAAAAACATTCAGTACTTC,CAISAVRAKNIQYF,TRBV10-3,TRBJ2-4,.,.
TGTGCCTTCAACTTAGCGGGGGCGGGGGATACGCAGTATTTT,CAFNLAGAGDTQYF,TRBV30,TRBJ2-3,TRBD2,once
TGTGCCAGTAAGTCGCTGGCTAGCGGGGACCAAGAGACCCAGTACTTC,CASKSLASGDQETQYF,TRBV19,TRBJ2-5,TRBD2,.
TGTGCCAGCAGCCAAAACAGGGGATACGGAAACACCATATATTTT,CASSQNRGYGNTIYF,TRBV3-1/TRBV3-2,TRBJ1-3,TRBD1,.
TGTGCCAGCAGTGCCCACCAGGGGTCTGGTACGCAGTATTTT,CASSAHQGSGTQYF,TRBV6-2/TRBV6-3,TRBJ2-3,.,.
TGCGCCAGCAGCCCTACAGGGGGCGATCAGCCCCAGCATTTT,CASSPTGGDQPQHF,TRBV4-1,TRBJ1-5,TRBD1,few
TGTGCCAGCAGAGGGGACAGGGATTCACCCCTCCACTTT,CASRGDRDSPLHF,TRBV12-3/TRBV12-4,TRBJ1-6,TRBD1,.
.,CASTSVGTGSYEQYF,TRBV19,TRBJ2-7,.,.
TGTGCCAGCAGGACTACCCAAGAGACCCAGTACTTC,CASRTTQETQYF,TRBV2,TRBJ2-5,.,.
TGCGCCAGCAGCTTGGGACAGGGACCCACAGATACGCAGTATTTT,CASSLGQGPTDTQYF,TRBV5-1,TRBJ2-3,TRBD1,.
TGTGCCAGCAGTTCCCTACGAAATAGCGGGGTTTACGAGCAGTACTTC,CASSSLRNSGVYEQYF,TRBV6-5,TRBJ2-7,TRBD2,.
TGTGCCTGCTCGATTGGACTGAACTATGGCTACACCTTC,CACSIGLNYGYTF,TRBV30,TRBJ1-2,.,.
TGTGCCTGGAGTGACAGACAGGGCGATGGCTACACCTTC,CAWSDRQGDGYTF,TRBV30,TRBJ1-2,TRBD1,few
TGTGCCAGCAGTGTTGGGGGGGGCCCCGGGGAGCTGTTTTTT,CASSVGGGPGELFF,TRBV2,TRBJ2-2,.,.